The TCR beta chain under discussion was sequenced for a study of blood T cells in healthy people across ages. Using a J-beta primer mix together with a sample-barcoded 5' primer, a second PCR was run for about 6 to 12 cycles. Each sample provided no less than 2.5 million CDR3-containing paired-end reads. TCRdb used MiXCR to reprocess the 5' RACE reads, holding one entry per CDR3 protein. The sample carries hundreds of thousands of distinct CDR3 sequences, 45% to 50% recorded once. Study-level results: Across the age range, TCR beta diversity per million T cells fell in a roughly linear way. Diversity estimated from one million T cells was considered an underestimate.

There are a few counts of this clonotype. The antigen is unknown. Germline V gene lookup returns CDR1 DFQATT and CDR2 SNEGSKA (reference sequence). The CDR3 covers 12 residues. Trimming left V 1 base short and J 6 bases short, with 7 bases between. The source of this sequence is a woman between 55 and 75 years old in good health. Input material: blood. V is TRBV20-1 and J is TRBJ2-1; D possibly corresponds to TRBD2 (6 bases). The CDR3 DNA reads as TGCAGTGCTAGAGGAGCGGGCAATGAGCAGTTCTTC. Translating gives CSARGAGNEQFF.